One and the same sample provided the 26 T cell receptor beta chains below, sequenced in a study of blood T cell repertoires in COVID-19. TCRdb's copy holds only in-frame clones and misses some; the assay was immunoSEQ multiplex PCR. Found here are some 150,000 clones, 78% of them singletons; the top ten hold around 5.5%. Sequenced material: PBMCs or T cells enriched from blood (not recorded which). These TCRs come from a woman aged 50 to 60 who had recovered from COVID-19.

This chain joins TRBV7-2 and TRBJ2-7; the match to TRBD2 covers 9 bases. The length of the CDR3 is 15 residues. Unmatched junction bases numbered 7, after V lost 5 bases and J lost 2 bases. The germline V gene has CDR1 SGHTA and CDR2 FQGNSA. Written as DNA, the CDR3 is TGTGCCAGCAGCCTGCCGGGACTAGCCCCCTACGAGCAGTACTTC. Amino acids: CASSLPGLAPYEQYF.

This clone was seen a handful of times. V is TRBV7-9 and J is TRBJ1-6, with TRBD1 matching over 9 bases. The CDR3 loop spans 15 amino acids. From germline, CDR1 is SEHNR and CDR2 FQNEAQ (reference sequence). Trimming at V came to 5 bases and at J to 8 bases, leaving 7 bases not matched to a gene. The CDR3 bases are TGTGCCAGCAGCCCACGACAGGGGGTGGATTCACCCCTCCACTTT. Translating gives CASSPRQGVDSPLHF.

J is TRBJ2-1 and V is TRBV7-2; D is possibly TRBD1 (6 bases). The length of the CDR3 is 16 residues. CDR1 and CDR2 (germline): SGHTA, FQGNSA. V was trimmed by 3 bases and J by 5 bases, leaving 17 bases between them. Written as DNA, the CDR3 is TGTGCCAGCAGCTTGGTGGGGACACCCCCCGACAATGAGCAGTTCTTC. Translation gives CASSLVGTPPDNEQFF.

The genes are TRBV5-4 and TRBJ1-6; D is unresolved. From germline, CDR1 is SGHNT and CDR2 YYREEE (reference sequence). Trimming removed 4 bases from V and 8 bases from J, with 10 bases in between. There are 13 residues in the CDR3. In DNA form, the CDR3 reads TGTGCCAGCAGCCCCCGCGTGGATTCACCCCTCCACTTT. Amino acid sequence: CASSPRVDSPLHF.

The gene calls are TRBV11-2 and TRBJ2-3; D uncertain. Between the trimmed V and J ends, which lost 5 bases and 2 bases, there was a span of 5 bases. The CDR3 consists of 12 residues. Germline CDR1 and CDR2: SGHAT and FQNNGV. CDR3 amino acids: CASSLYTDTQYF. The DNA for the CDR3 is TGTGCCAGCAGCCTCTACACAGATACGCAGTATTTT.

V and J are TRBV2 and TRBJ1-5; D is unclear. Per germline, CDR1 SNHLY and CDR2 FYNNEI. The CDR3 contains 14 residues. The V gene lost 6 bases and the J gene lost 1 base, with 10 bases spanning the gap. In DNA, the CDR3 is TGTGCCAGCAGCTCCGGGTGGAGCAATCAGCCCCAGCATTTT. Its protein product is CASSSGWSNQPQHF.

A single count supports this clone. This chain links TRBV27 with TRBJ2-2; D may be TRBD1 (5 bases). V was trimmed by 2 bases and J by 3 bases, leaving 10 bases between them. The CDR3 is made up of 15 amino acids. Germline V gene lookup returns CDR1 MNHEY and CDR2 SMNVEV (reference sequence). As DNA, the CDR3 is TGTGCCAGCAGTTTAATAGGGGCTTACACCGGGGAGCTGTTTTTT. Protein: CASSLIGAYTGELFF.

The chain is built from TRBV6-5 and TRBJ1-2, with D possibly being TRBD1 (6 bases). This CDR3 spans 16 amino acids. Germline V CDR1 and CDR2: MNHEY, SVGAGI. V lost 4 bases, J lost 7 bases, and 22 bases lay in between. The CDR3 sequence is CASSSAGAAEWGGYTF. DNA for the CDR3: TGTGCCAGCAGTTCGGCGGGGGCTGCAGAATGGGGTGGCTACACCTTC.

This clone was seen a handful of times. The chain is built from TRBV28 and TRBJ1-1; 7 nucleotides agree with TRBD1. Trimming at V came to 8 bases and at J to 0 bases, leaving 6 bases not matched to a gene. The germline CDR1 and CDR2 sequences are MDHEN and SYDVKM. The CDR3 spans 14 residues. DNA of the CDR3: TGTGCCAGCCATTGGACAGGAATGAACACTGAAGCTTTCTTT. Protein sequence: CASHWTGMNTEAFF.

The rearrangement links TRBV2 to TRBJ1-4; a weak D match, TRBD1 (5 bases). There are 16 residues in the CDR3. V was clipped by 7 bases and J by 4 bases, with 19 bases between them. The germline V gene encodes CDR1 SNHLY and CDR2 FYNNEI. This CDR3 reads CASNGEGFDSNEKLFF. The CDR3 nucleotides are TGTGCCAGCAATGGGGAAGGGTTTGACAGTAATGAAAAACTGTTTTTT.

CDR3 DNA sequence: TGTGCCAGCACTCCACGGGGGGCGCGGTATGGCTACACCTTC. This encodes CASTPRGARYGYTF. The chain carries TRBV6-5 and TRBJ1-2, with D perhaps matching TRBD1 (6 bases). This CDR3 has 14 amino acids. V was clipped by 7 bases and J by 5 bases, with 17 bases between them. Germline V gene sequence: CDR1 MNHEY, CDR2 SVGAGI.

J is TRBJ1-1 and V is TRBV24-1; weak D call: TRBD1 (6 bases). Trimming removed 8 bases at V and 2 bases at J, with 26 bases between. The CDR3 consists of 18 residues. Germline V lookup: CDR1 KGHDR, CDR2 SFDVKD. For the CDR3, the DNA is TGTGCCACCACCAATTCCCTGTGGGGGGGCGGGGGCAACACTGAAGCTTTCTTT. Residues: CATTNSLWGGGGNTEAFF.

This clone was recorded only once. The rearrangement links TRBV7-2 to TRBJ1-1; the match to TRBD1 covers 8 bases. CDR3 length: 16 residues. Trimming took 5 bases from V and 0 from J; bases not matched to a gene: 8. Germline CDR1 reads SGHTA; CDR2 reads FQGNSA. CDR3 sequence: CASSPGQGRMNTEAFF. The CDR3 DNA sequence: TGTGCCAGCAGCCCAGGACAGGGTCGAATGAACACTGAAGCTTTCTTT.

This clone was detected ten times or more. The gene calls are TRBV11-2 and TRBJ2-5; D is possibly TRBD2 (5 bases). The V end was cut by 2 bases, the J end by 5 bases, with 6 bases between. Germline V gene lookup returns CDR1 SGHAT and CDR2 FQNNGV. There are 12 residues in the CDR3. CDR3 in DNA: TGTGCCAGCAGCTTACGGGGTGAGACCCAGTACTTC. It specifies CASSLRGETQYF. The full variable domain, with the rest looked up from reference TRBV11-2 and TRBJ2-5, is EAGVAQSPRYKIIEKRQSVAFWCNPISGHATLYWYQQILGQGPKLLIQFQNNGVVDDSQLPKDRFSAERLKGVDSTLKIQPAKLEDSAVYLCASSLRGETQYFGPGTRLLVL.

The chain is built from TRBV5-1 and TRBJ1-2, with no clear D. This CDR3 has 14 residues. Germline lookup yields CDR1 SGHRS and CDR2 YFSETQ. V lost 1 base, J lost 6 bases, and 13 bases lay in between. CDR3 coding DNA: TGCGCCAGCAGCTTGTATCGGGTGGAAGATGGCTACACCTTC. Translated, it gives CASSLYRVEDGYTF.

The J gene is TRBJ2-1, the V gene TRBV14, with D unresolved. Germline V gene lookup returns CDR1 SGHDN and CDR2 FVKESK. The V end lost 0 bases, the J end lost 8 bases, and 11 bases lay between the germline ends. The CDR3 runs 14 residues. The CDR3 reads CASSQDLVVDEQFF. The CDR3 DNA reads TGTGCCAGCAGCCAAGATCTTGTAGTCGATGAGCAGTTCTTC.

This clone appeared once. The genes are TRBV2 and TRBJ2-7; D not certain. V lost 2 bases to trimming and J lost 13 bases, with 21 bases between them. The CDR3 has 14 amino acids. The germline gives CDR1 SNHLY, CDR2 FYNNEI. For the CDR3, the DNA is TGTGCCAGCAGTGAAACCCTTAGTTTGTTGCGTCTTTACGTC. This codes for CASSETLSLLRLYV.

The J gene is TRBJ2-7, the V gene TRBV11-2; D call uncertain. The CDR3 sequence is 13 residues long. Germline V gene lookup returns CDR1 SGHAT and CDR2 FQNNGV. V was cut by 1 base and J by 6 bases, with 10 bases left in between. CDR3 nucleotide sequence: TGTGCCAGCAGCTTAGGGGCGTCGTCCGAGCAGTACTTC. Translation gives CASSLGASSEQYF.

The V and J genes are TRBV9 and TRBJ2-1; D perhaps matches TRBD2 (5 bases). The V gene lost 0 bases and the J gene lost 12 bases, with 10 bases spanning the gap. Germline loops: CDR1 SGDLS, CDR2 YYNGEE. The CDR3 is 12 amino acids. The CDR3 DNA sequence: TGTGCCAGCAGCGTAGACGGAGAGGGGCAGTTCTTC. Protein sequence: CASSVDGEGQFF.

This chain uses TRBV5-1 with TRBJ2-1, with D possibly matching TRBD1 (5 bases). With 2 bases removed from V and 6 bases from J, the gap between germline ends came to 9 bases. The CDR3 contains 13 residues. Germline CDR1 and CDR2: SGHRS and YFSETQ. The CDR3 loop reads CASSFQGSNEQFF. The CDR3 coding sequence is TGCGCCAGCAGCTTCCAGGGTAGCAATGAGCAGTTCTTC.

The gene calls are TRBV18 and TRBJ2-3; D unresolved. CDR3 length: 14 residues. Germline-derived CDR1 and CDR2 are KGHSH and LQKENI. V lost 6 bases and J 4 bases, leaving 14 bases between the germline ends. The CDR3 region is CASSSRANADTQYF. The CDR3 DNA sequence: TGTGCCAGCTCCTCGCGCGCTAACGCAGATACGCAGTATTTT.

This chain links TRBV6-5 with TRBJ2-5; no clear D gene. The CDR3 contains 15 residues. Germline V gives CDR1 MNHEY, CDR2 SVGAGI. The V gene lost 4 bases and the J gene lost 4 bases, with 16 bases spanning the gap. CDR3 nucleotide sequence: TGTGCCAGCAGTTCGGTGTCCTCCCCCCGAGAGACCCAGTACTTC. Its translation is CASSSVSSPRETQYF.

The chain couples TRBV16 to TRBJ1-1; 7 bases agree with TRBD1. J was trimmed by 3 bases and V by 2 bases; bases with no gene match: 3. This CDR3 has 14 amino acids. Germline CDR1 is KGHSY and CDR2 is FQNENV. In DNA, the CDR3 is TGTGCCAGCAGCCAAGCCGGGACAGACACTGAAGCTTTCTTT. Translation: CASSQAGTDTEAFF.

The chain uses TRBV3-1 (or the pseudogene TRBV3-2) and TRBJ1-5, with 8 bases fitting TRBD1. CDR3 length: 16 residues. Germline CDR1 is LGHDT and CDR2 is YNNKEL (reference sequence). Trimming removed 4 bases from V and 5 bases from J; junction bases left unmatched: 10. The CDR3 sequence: CASSPTTGVPDQPQHF. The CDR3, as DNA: TGTGCCAGCAGCCCAACGACAGGGGTTCCAGATCAGCCCCAGCATTTT.

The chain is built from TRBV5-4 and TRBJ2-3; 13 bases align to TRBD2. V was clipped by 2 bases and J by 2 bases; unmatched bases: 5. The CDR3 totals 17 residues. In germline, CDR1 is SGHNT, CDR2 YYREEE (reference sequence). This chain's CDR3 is CASSLTSGGAPTDTQYF. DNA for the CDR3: TGTGCCAGCAGCTTAACTAGCGGGGGGGCCCCCACAGATACGCAGTATTTT.

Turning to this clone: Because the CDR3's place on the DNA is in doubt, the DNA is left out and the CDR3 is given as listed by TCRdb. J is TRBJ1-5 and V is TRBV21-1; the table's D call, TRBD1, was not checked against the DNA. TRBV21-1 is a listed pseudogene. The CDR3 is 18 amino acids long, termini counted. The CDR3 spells CASSNVGQGANSNQPQHF.